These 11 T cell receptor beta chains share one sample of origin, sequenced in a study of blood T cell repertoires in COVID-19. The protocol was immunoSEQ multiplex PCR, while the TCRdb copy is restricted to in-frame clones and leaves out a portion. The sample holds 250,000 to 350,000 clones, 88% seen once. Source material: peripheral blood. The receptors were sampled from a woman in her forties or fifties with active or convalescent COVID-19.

The CDR3 reads CASSSPSGGTDTQYF. In nucleotides, the CDR3 is TGTGCCAGCAGCTCCCCTTCGGGGGGCACAGATACGCAGTATTTT. V usage is TRBV7-3 and J usage is TRBJ2-3, with D tentatively TRBD2 (6 bases). V shed 4 bases and J shed 1 base, with 12 bases lying between them. The germline V gene encodes CDR1 SGHTA and CDR2 FQGTGA. This CDR3 has 15 residues.

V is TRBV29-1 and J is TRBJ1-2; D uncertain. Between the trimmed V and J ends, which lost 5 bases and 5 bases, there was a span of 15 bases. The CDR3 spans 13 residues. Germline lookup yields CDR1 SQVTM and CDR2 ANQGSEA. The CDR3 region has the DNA TGCAGCGTTCAACTCCCCCCGGGTTATGGCTACACCTTC. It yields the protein CSVQLPPGYGYTF.

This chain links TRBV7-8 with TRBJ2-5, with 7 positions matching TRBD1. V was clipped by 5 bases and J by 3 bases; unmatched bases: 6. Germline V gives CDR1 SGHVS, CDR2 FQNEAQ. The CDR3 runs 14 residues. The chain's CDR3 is CASSPGQKEETQYF. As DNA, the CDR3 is TGTGCCAGCAGCCCGGGACAGAAAGAAGAGACCCAGTACTTC.

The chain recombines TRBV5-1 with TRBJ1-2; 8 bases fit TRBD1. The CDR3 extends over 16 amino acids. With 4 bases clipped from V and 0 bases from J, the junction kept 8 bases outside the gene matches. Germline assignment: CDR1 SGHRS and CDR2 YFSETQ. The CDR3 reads CASSPWTGPPNYGYTF. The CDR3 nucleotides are TGCGCCAGCAGCCCGTGGACAGGGCCTCCTAACTATGGCTACACCTTC.

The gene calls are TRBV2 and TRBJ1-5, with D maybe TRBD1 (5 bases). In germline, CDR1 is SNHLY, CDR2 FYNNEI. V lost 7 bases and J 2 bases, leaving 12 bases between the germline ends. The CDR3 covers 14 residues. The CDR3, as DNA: TGTGCCAGCACCCAGGGTTTTGGCAATCAGCCCCAGCATTTT. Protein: CASTQGFGNQPQHF.

The CDR3 DNA reads as TGTGCCAGCAGTTACTCGGGGACAGGGAGTGAAAAACTGTTTTTT. Translating gives CASSYSGTGSEKLFF. The chain recombines TRBV6-5 with TRBJ1-4; TRBD1 aligns across 9 bases. The V gene's germline CDR1 is MNHEY and CDR2 SVGAGI. The trim removed 0 bases at V and 7 bases at J, leaving 3 bases unmatched. The CDR3 contains 15 residues.

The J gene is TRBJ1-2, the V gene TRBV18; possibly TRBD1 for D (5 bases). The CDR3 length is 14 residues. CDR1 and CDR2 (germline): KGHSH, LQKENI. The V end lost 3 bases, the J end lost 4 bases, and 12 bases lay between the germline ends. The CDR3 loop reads CASSPDISVYGYTF. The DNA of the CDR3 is TGTGCCAGCTCACCGGACATATCGGTCTATGGCTACACCTTC.

The CDR3 DNA is TGCGCCAGCAGCCAAGGACGAGGGTCGCGGCAAGAGACCCAGTACTTC. It yields the protein CASSQGRGSRQETQYF. The V gene is TRBV4-1, the J gene TRBJ2-5, with D possibly matching TRBD2 (5 bases). Per the germline V gene, CDR1 is MGHRA and CDR2 is YSYEKL. V was pared by 1 base and J by 2 bases, with 14 bases between. The CDR3 covers 16 residues.

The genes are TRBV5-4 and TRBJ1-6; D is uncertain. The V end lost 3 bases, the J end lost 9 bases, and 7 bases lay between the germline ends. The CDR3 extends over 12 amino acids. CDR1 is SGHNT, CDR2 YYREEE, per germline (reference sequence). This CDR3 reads CASSSPSSPLHF. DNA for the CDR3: TGTGCCAGCAGCTCCCCCTCTTCACCCCTCCACTTT.

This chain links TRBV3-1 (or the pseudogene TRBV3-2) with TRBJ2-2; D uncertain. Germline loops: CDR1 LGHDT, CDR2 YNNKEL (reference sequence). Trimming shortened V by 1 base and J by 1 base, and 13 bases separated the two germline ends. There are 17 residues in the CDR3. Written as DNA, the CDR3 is TGTGCCAGCAGCCAAGGCACGGGTCGAGGGAACACCGGGGAGCTGTTTTTT. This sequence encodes CASSQGTGRGNTGELFF.

DNA for the CDR3: TGTGCCAGCAGCGTACTCGGTACGAATGAGCAGTTCTTC. Protein product: CASSVLGTNEQFF. The chain recombines TRBV9 with TRBJ2-1; D unclear. The germline gives CDR1 SGDLS, CDR2 YYNGEE. This CDR3 is 13 amino acids long. V lost 1 base and J 7 bases, leaving 9 bases between the germline ends.